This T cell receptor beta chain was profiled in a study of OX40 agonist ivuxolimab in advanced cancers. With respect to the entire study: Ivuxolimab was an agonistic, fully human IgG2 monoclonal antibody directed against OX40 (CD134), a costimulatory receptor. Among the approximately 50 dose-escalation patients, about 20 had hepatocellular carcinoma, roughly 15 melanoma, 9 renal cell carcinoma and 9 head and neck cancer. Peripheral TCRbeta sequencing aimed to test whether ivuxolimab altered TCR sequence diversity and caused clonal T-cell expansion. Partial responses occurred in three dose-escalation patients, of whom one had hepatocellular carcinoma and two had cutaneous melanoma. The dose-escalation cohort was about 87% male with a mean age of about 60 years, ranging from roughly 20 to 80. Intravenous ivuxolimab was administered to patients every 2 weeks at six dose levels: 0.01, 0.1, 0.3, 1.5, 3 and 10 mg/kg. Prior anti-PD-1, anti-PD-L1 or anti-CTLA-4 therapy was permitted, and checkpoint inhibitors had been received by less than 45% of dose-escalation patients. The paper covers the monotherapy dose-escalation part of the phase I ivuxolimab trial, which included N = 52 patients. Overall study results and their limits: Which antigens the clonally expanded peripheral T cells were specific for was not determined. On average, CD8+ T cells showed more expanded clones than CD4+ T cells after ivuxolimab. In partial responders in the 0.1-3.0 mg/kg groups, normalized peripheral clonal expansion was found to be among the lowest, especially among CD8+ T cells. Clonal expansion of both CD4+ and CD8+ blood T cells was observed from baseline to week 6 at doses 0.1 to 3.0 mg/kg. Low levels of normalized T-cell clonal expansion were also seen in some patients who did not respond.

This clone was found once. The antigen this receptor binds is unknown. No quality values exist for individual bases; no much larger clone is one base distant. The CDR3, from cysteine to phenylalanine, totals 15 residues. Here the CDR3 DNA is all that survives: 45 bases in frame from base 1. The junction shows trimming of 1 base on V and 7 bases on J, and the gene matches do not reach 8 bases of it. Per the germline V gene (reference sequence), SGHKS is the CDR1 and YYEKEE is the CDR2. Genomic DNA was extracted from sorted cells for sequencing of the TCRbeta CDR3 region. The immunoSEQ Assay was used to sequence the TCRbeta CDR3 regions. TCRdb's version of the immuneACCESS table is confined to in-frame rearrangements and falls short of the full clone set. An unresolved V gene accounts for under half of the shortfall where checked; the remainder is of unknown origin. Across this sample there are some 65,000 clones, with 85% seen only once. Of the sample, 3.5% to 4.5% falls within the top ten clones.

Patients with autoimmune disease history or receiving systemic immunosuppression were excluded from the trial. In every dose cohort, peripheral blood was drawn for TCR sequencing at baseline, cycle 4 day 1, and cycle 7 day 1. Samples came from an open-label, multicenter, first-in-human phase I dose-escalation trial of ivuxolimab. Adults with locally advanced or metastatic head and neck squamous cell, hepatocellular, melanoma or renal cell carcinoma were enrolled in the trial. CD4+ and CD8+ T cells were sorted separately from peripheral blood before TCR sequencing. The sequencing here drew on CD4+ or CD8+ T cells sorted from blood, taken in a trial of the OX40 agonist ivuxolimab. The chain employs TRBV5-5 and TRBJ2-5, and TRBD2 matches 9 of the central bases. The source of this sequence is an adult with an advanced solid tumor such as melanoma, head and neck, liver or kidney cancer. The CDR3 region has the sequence CASSLNGLASGTQYF. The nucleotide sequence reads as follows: TGTGCCAGCAGCTTGAATGGACTAGCGAGCGGGACCCAGTACTTC.